Below are 4 T cell receptor beta chains sequenced from a single sample in a study of blood T cell repertoires in COVID-19. Profiled with immunoSEQ multiplex PCR; TCRdb holds only in-frame clones, not every one. This sample has about 120,000 clones, with about 80% found just once. Source material: peripheral blood. All receptors come from a woman over 75 with acute or convalescent COVID-19.

The DNA for the CDR3 is TGTGCCAGCAGCGTGGACTTCAATCAGCCCCAGCATTTT. Translating it yields CASSVDFNQPQHF. This chain links TRBV7-2 with TRBJ1-5; no clear D gene. The germline V and J ends were trimmed by 5 bases and 3 bases, with 8 bases remaining between them. There are 13 residues in the CDR3. Germline values: CDR1 SGHTA, CDR2 FQGNSA.

As DNA, the CDR3 is TGTGCCAGCTCGTCGGGACAAGGAGTCTACGAGCAGTACTTC. Protein sequence: CASSSGQGVYEQYF. This rearrangement joins TRBV19 to TRBJ2-7; the D gene is possibly TRBD1 (6 bases). The CDR3 has 14 amino acids. Germline CDR1 and CDR2: LNHDA and SQIVND (reference sequence). V was clipped by 9 bases and J by 3 bases, with 18 bases between them.

The J gene is TRBJ2-7, the V gene TRBV9, with D unclear. CDR1 SGDLS and CDR2 YYNGEE come from the germline V gene. This CDR3 is 14 amino acids long. The V and J ends lost 1 base and 5 bases respectively, with 13 bases between them. CDR3 sequence reads: CASSVSSWSDEQYF. CDR3 bases: TGTGCCAGCAGCGTAAGTTCCTGGAGCGACGAGCAGTACTTC.

This sequence joins TRBV28 and TRBJ2-5, with 10 nucleotides matching TRBD1. With 4 bases clipped from V and 2 bases from J, the junction kept 7 bases outside the gene matches. The CDR3 is made up of 16 amino acids. Germline V gene sequence: CDR1 MDHEN, CDR2 SYDVKM. CDR3 amino acids: CASSSRGTGAQETQYF. The CDR3 region has the DNA TGTGCCAGCAGTTCCAGGGGGACAGGGGCACAAGAGACCCAGTACTTC.